The 31 T cell receptor beta chains in this list originate from one sample, sequenced in a study of cytomegalovirus exposure and HLA in healthy donors. The PCR was carried out with 60 Vbeta primers and 13 Jbeta primers. Generated by immunoSEQ multiplex PCR, the TCRdb table keeps only in-frame clones and is missing some. The sample has around 130,000 clones; around 81% are singletons. The sequenced material came from PBMCs. The receptor set was obtained from a middle-aged woman in good health and CMV-seronegative.

The chain uses TRBV11-2 and TRBJ2-7, with TRBD1 matching over 8 bases. Germline V lookup: CDR1 SGHAT, CDR2 FQNNGV. The V and J ends lost 1 base and 5 bases, in that order; junction bases with no gene match: 4. The CDR3 length is 14 residues. The CDR3 here is CASSLVQGDHEQYF. The CDR3 DNA sequence: TGTGCCAGCAGCTTAGTACAGGGGGACCACGAGCAGTACTTC.

This chain's CDR3 is CASSYSEVSTDTQYF. CDR3 coding DNA: TGTGCCAGCAGTTACTCGGAGGTCAGCACAGATACGCAGTATTTT. V is TRBV6-5 and J is TRBJ2-3; possibly TRBD2 for D (5 bases). V was trimmed by 0 bases and J by 0 bases, leaving 7 bases between them. Germline lookup yields CDR1 MNHEY and CDR2 SVGAGI. The length of the CDR3 is 15 residues.

The chain employs TRBV5-4 and TRBJ2-7; 7 bases agree with TRBD2. J was trimmed by 6 bases and V by 4 bases; bases with no gene match: 10. The CDR3 spans 14 residues. CDR1 is SGHNT and CDR2 is YYREEE in the germline V gene (reference sequence). The CDR3, as DNA: TGTGCCAGCAGCCACGACCGGTCGGGAGGCGAGCAGTACTTC. This codes for CASSHDRSGGEQYF.

This chain connects TRBV5-6 to TRBJ2-5, with D perhaps TRBD2 (6 bases). Trimming took 4 bases from V and 5 from J, leaving 15 bases between them. CDR1 is SGHDT, CDR2 YYEEEE, per germline. CDR3 length: 14 amino acids. CDR3 sequence reads: CASSPDGGLETQYF. The CDR3 DNA reads as TGTGCCAGCAGCCCGGATGGGGGGTTGGAGACCCAGTACTTC.

CDR3 loop: CASSPGDRVGTDTQYF. As DNA, the CDR3 is TGCGCCAGCAGCCCGGGGGACAGGGTAGGCACAGATACGCAGTATTTT. The chain has TRBV5-1 and TRBJ2-3; TRBD1 agrees at 9 bases. The V and J ends lost 4 bases and 1 base, in that order; junction bases with no gene match: 7. Per germline, CDR1 SGHRS and CDR2 YFSETQ. The CDR3 has 16 amino acids.

The genes are TRBV5-4 and TRBJ2-3, with a possible D match to TRBD1 (5 bases). V was pared by 4 bases and J by 4 bases, with 16 bases between. The CDR3 runs to 15 residues. Germline V gene sequence: CDR1 SGHNT, CDR2 YYREEE (reference sequence). The CDR3 sequence is CASSPLQGISDTQYF. CDR3 nucleotides: TGTGCCAGCAGCCCGCTCCAGGGTATTTCAGATACGCAGTATTTT. Variable domain in full (rest from reference TRBV5-4 and TRBJ2-3): ETGVTQSPTHLIKTRGQQVTLRCSSQSGHNTVSWYQQALGQGPQFIFQYYREEENGRGNFPPRFSGLQFPNYSSELNVNALELDDSALYLCASSPLQGISDTQYFGPGTRLTVL.

The chain uses TRBV7-9 and TRBJ2-5; D may be TRBD1 (5 bases). The CDR3 contains 14 residues. Deletions cut 6 bases from V and 4 bases from J, with 15 bases between. Germline V CDR1 and CDR2: SEHNR, FQNEAQ (reference sequence). This CDR3 is CASSTTVLGETQYF. The CDR3 region has the DNA TGTGCCAGCAGTACGACAGTGCTGGGAGAGACCCAGTACTTC.

The rearrangement links TRBV5-8 to TRBJ1-5, with a weak D call TRBD1 (6 bases). The germline V and J ends were trimmed by 0 bases and 1 base, with 11 bases remaining between them. This CDR3 contains 16 residues. CDR1 is SGHTS, CDR2 YDEGEE, per germline. The CDR3 protein is CASSLAGQGSNQPQHF. In nucleotides, the CDR3 is TGTGCCAGCAGCTTGGCGGGGCAGGGGAGCAATCAGCCCCAGCATTTT.

This chain links TRBV5-8 with TRBJ1-3; TRBD1 matches at 11 bases. The CDR3 totals 17 residues. J was trimmed by 7 bases and V by 5 bases; bases with no gene match: 14. CDR1 and CDR2 (germline): SGHTS, YDEGEE. Here the CDR3 reads CASRPPGTGGSRNTIYF. The CDR3 nucleotides are TGTGCCAGCAGGCCCCCGGGGACAGGGGGAAGTCGTAACACCATATATTTT.

The V call is TRBV27, the J call TRBJ1-2; D may be TRBD1 (5 bases). There are 14 residues in the CDR3. V was cut by 2 bases and J by 2 bases, with 9 bases left in between. The germline CDR1 and CDR2 sequences are MNHEY and SMNVEV (reference sequence). The CDR3, as DNA: TGTGCCAGCAGTTTAACAGGACGCAACTATGGCTACACCTTC. It codes for CASSLTGRNYGYTF.

The chain links TRBV6-5 to TRBJ1-2, with D maybe TRBD1 (6 bases). CDR1 and CDR2 (germline): MNHEY, SVGAGI. The CDR3 runs 13 residues. V lost 3 bases and J 4 bases, leaving 9 bases between the germline ends. As DNA, the CDR3 is TGTGCCAGCAGTTATCAGGGGAGCTATGGCTACACCTTC. Protein product: CASSYQGSYGYTF.

The chain is built from TRBV7-3 and TRBJ2-3, with TRBD2 as a possible D gene (6 bases). Trimming stripped 5 bases from V and 0 bases from J, with 18 bases between. Per germline, CDR1 SGHTA and CDR2 FQGTGA. The CDR3 sequence is 17 residues long. The CDR3 region is CASSLLHISGSTDTQYF. For the CDR3, the DNA is TGTGCCAGCAGCCTGTTACACATCAGCGGGAGCACAGATACGCAGTATTTT.

The chain couples TRBV5-1 to TRBJ1-2; 8 bases agree with TRBD1. The CDR3 consists of 14 residues. Germline values: CDR1 SGHRS, CDR2 YFSETQ. J lost 10 bases, V lost 3 bases, and 11 bases had no gene match. The CDR3 DNA sequence: TGCGCCAGCAGCTGGGGGACAGGAGCTGGAGACTACACCTTC. It specifies CASSWGTGAGDYTF.

V gene TRBV19 combines with J gene TRBJ1-5; 7 bases align to TRBD1. CDR1 is LNHDA, CDR2 SQIVND, per germline (reference sequence). J gave up 7 bases and V 4 bases, and 7 bases lay outside the gene matches. There are 14 residues in the CDR3. The DNA for the CDR3 is TGTGCCAGTAGTAGGGCGACAGGGTACCAGCCCCAGCATTTT. This translates into CASSRATGYQPQHF.

The chain links TRBV30 to TRBJ1-6; 11 nucleotides match TRBD1. V shed 4 bases, J shed 8 bases, and the junction held 13 bases outside the gene matches. The CDR3 runs to 17 residues. Germline assignment: CDR1 GTSNPN and CDR2 SVGIG (reference sequence). The CDR3 DNA is TGTGCCTGGAAAGCTGTCTTCGGGACAGGGGGTTATTCACCCCTCCACTTT. This sequence encodes CAWKAVFGTGGYSPLHF.

The V call is TRBV30, the J call TRBJ2-5, with TRBD2 as a possible D gene (6 bases). This CDR3 has 13 amino acids. V dropped 3 bases and J dropped 7 bases, with 15 bases sitting between them. The germline gives CDR1 GTSNPN, CDR2 SVGIG (reference sequence). The CDR3 spells CAWRHSGLGTQYF. The CDR3 region has the DNA TGTGCCTGGAGGCATAGCGGCCTCGGGACCCAGTACTTC.

This clone came up once. The chain employs TRBV28 and TRBJ2-7, with 7 nucleotides matching TRBD2. The V segment lost 5 bases and the J segment 5 bases; nucleotides outside the gene matches: 18. The CDR3 covers 17 residues. CDR1 MDHEN and CDR2 SYDVKM come from the germline V gene. CDR3 residues: CASSVQSRDYLENEQYF. CDR3 DNA: TGTGCCAGCAGTGTACAAAGCCGGGACTACCTCGAGAACGAGCAGTACTTC.

CDR3 in amino acids: CASSYFNVRGNYGYTF. The CDR3 DNA follows: TGTGCCAGCAGTTATTTTAATGTCAGGGGTAACTATGGCTACACCTTC. V usage is TRBV6-9 and J usage is TRBJ1-2, with D perhaps TRBD1 (6 bases). In germline, CDR1 is MNHGY, CDR2 SVAAGI. This CDR3 has 16 residues. Trimming removed 1 base from V and 1 base from J, with 13 bases in between.

J is TRBJ1-5 and V is TRBV18, with D possibly matching TRBD1 (5 bases). CDR1 is KGHSH, CDR2 LQKENI, per germline. V was clipped by 6 bases and J by 5 bases, with 17 bases between them. The CDR3 has 15 residues. CDR3 DNA sequence: TGTGCCAGCTCCCTCCCAGGCGGGGCAGATCAGCCCCAGCATTTT. As protein: CASSLPGGADQPQHF.

The chain couples TRBV6-1 to TRBJ1-2, with 8 bases identical to TRBD1. This CDR3 has 14 amino acids. The germline gives CDR1 MNHNS, CDR2 SASEGT. V was clipped by 6 bases and J by 0 bases; unmatched bases: 3. The CDR3 spells CASRRTGTNYGYTF. CDR3 nucleotides: TGTGCCAGCAGGAGGACAGGGACTAACTATGGCTACACCTTC.

This chain links TRBV30 with TRBJ2-5, with D tentatively TRBD2 (6 bases). The CDR3 contains 14 residues. V lost 1 base, J lost 5 bases, and 14 bases lay in between. Germline V gene sequence: CDR1 GTSNPN, CDR2 SVGIG (reference sequence). This chain's CDR3 is CAWSGVRAGETQYF. In DNA, the CDR3 is TGTGCCTGGAGTGGGGTACGGGCGGGGGAGACCCAGTACTTC.

A note on this clone: Mismatch with germline at one junction end may stem from a read error. This chain's CDR3 is CSSSFGDGWGTNIQYF. Here the CDR3 DNA reads TGTTCCAGCAGCTTTGGCGACGGGTGGGGCACAAACATTCAGTACTTC. The chain employs TRBV7-9 and TRBJ2-4, with D maybe TRBD1 (5 bases). Germline CDR1 is SEHNR and CDR2 is FQNEAQ (reference sequence). The CDR3 has 16 residues.

This clone was counted once. The V gene is TRBV29-1, the J gene TRBJ1-1; 7 bases map to TRBD1. The CDR3 has 14 residues. V was pared by 7 bases and J by 1 base, with 9 bases of the junction left unmatched. CDR1 is SQVTM and CDR2 is ANQGSEA in the germline V gene. The CDR3 region is CSALEGQTNTEAFF. CDR3 bases: TGCAGCGCTCTAGAGGGACAGACGAACACTGAAGCTTTCTTT.

V is TRBV7-3 and J is TRBJ2-5, with 9 bases identical to TRBD2. CDR1 and CDR2 (germline): SGHTA, FQGTGA. Losses at the gene ends were 4 bases for V and 2 bases for J; bases not matched to a gene: 5. The CDR3 consists of 15 residues. The CDR3, as DNA: TGTGCCAGCAGCTACGGTAGCGGGGGTCAAGAGACCCAGTACTTC. Protein: CASSYGSGGQETQYF.

The chain links TRBV21-1 to TRBJ2-6; the D call TRBD1 from the table was never checked on the DNA. TRBV21-1 represents a pseudogene. This CDR3 comprises 18 residues. DNA for the CDR3: TGTGCCAGCAGCCCCGCGTCAGGGGGCTTTTCTGGGGCCAACGTCCTGACTTTC. It encodes CASSPASGGFSGANVLTF.

This chain connects TRBV6-5 to TRBJ1-5; D call uncertain. CDR1 and CDR2 (germline): MNHEY, SVGAGI. This CDR3 has 14 amino acids. Trimming shortened V by 7 bases and J by 0 bases, and 10 bases separated the two germline ends. CDR3 nucleotides: TGTGCCAGCAAGGACGGACTTAGCAATCAGCCCCAGCATTTT. As protein: CASKDGLSNQPQHF.

This clone has just a few counts. The chain has TRBV5-6 and TRBJ1-1, with TRBD1 matching 10 bases. Trimming took 4 bases from V and 6 from J; bases not matched to a gene: 12. Germline V gene sequence: CDR1 SGHDT, CDR2 YYEEEE. The CDR3 has 16 amino acids. The CDR3: CASSPGGTGVFAEAFF. In DNA, the CDR3 is TGTGCCAGCAGCCCCGGGGGGACAGGGGTTTTCGCTGAAGCTTTCTTT.

The chain uses TRBV2 and TRBJ2-2, with a possible D match to TRBD2 (6 bases). The CDR3 runs to 16 residues. CDR1 and CDR2 from the germline V gene are SNHLY and FYNNEI. Trimming left V 8 bases short and J 5 bases short, with 21 bases between. The DNA for the CDR3 is TGTGCCAGCCAGCGGGCGGTAAGCCGACGGACCGGGGAGCTGTTTTTT. It is translated as CASQRAVSRRTGELFF.

This sequence joins TRBV28 and TRBJ1-2, with unresolved D. The V end was cut by 3 bases, the J end by 5 bases, with 7 bases between. The CDR3 is 12 residues long. Germline values: CDR1 MDHEN, CDR2 SYDVKM. CDR3 nucleotides: TGTGCCAGCAGTTTTGAGTGGTATGGCTACACCTTC. Translation gives CASSFEWYGYTF.

The chain combines TRBV6-1 with TRBJ2-7, with TRBD1 matching over 9 bases. V shed 6 bases, J shed 1 base, and the junction held 7 bases outside the gene matches. The CDR3 sequence is 15 residues long. CDR1 is MNHNS and CDR2 is SASEGT in the germline V gene. CDR3 DNA: TGTGCCAGCAGGGAAACAGGGGGCAGTTCCTACGAGCAGTACTTC. It specifies CASRETGGSSYEQYF.

The chain links TRBV18 to TRBJ1-2; D gene ambiguous. The CDR3 is 14 residues long. In germline, CDR1 is KGHSH, CDR2 LQKENI. Trimming cost V 0 bases and J 1 base, with 6 bases left between them. CDR3 sequence reads: CASSPPSGNYGYTF. In nucleotides, the CDR3 is TGTGCCAGCTCACCACCGTCGGGTAACTATGGCTACACCTTC.